This TCR beta chain was identified in a study of CD8 T cells in ankylosing spondylitis. General study points: Disease-linked clones were reportedly significantly enriched in matched ankylosing spondylitis synovial fluid. Apparently characteristic of ankylosing spondylitis blood was a TCR beta motif (under ten highly homologous variants).

V shed 5 bases and J shed 1 base, with 6 bases lying between them. The CDR3 loop spans 13 amino acids. Germline V gene sequence: CDR1 SGHTA, CDR2 FQGTGA. MiXCR, run by TCRdb on the 5' RACE reads, gives a single entry per CDR3 protein. Among 670,000 or so distinct CDR3 sequences listed, around 17% were seen once. This clonotype was seen repeatedly, ten times or more. The antigen is not known. The V gene is TRBV7-3, the J gene TRBJ1-5; D not certain. The sample consisted of blood, either unsorted or a sorted T cell fraction (not recorded which). The receptor was isolated from a male donor with ankylosing spondylitis. CDR3 coding DNA: TGTGCCAGCAGCCCCGGGAGCAATCAGCCCCAGCATTTT. Protein sequence: CASSPGSNQPQHF. The full variable domain, with the rest looked up from reference TRBV7-3 and TRBJ1-5, is GAGVSQTPSNKVTEKGKYVELRCDPISGHTALYWYRQSLGQGPEFLIYFQGTGAADDSGLPNDRFFAVRPEGSVSTLKIQRTERGDSAVYLCASSPGSNQPQHFGDGTRLSIL.